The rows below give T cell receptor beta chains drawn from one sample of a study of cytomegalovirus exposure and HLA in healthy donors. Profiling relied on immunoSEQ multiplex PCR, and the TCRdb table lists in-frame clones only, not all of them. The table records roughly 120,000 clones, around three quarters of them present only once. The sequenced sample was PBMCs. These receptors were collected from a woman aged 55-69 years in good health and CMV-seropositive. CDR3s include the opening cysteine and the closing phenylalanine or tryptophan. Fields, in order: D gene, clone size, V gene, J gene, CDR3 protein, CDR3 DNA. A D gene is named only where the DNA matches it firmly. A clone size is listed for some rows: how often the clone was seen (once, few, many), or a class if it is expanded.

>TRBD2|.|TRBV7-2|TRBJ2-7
CASSRETSGINEQYF
TGTGCCAGCAGCCGAGAGACTAGCGGGATCAACGAGCAGTACTTC
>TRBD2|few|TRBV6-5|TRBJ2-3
CASSFYSGATDTQYF
TGTGCCAGCAGTTTTTATAGCGGGGCCACAGATACGCAGTATTTT
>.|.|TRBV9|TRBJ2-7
CASSVAGAGPYEQYF
TGTGCCAGCAGCGTAGCTGGGGCAGGACCCTACGAGCAGTACTTC
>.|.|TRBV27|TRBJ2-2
CASRDTWYTGELFF
TGTGCCAGTAGGGACACTTGGTACACCGGGGAGCTGTTTTTT
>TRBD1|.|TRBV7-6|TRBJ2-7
CASSLAGQGSYEQYF
TGTGCCAGCAGCTTAGCGGGACAGGGGTCCTACGAGCAGTACTTC
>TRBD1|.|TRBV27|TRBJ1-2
CASTDPGQGAEGYTF
TGTGCCAGCACCGATCCGGGACAGGGGGCGGAAGGCTACACCTTC
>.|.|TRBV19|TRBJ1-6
CASSIREGYNSPLHF
TGTGCCAGTAGTATAAGGGAGGGGTATAATTCACCCCTCCACTTT
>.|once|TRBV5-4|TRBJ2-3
CASSGKPRDTQYF
TGTGCCAGCAGCGGTAAACCCAGGGATACGCAGTATTTT
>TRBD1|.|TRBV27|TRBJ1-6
CASSPQGAGSPLHF
TGTGCCAGCAGTCCACAGGGGGCAGGTTCACCCCTCCACTTT
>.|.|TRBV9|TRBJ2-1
CASSERGINEQFF
TGTGCCAGCAGCGAAAGGGGCATTAATGAGCAGTTCTTC
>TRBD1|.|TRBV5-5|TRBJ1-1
CASSSTTTRQGENTEAFF
TGTGCCAGCAGCTCAACCACAACCCGACAGGGAGAGAACACTGAAGCTTTCTTT
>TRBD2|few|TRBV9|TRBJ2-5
CASSASLLAGGLGETQYF
TGTGCCAGCAGCGCAAGTCTCTTAGCGGGGGGATTAGGAGAGACCCAGTACTTC
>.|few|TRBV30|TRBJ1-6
CAWSEQGNSPLHF
TGTGCCTGGAGTGAGCAGGGCAATTCACCCCTCCACTTT
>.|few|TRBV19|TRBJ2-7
CASTPYSGHEQYF
TGTGCCAGTACCCCATATAGTGGGCACGAGCAGTACTTC
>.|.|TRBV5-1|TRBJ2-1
CASSLMSGSNEQFF
TGCGCCAGCAGCTTGATGTCCGGTTCCAATGAGCAGTTCTTC
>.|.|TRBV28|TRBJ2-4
CASSFSARGNIQYF
TGTGCCAGCAGTTTTAGCGCTCGGGGGAACATTCAGTACTTC
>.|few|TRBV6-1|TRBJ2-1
CASSEVSFQFF
TGTGCCAGCAGTGAAGTGTCCTTCCAGTTCTTC
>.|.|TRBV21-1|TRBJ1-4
CASLAGELVEKLFF
TGTGCCAGCCTTGCGGGGGAATTAGTAGAAAAACTGTTTTTT
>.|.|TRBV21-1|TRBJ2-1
CASSKLAGVLATNEQFF
TGTGCCAGCAGCAAGCTAGCGGGAGTTCTGGCTACGAATGAGCAGTTCTTC
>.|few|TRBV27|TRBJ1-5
CASSFRGNQPQHF
TGTGCCAGCAGTTTCCGGGGAAATCAGCCCCAGCATTTT
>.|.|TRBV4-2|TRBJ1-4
CASSQDLGTSEKLFF
TGTGCCAGCAGCCAAGATTTAGGGACATCAGAAAAACTGTTTTTT
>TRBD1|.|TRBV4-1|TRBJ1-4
CASSETGVATNEKLFF
TGCGCCAGCAGCGAGACAGGGGTAGCAACTAATGAAAAACTGTTTTTT
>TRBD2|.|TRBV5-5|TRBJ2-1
CASTPTAAGGYNEQFF
TGTGCCAGCACCCCCACCGCGGCGGGGGGATACAATGAGCAGTTCTTC
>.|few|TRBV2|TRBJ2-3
CASTSRWDTGTDTQYF
TGTGCCAGCACCTCACGGTGGGACACTGGCACAGATACGCAGTATTTT
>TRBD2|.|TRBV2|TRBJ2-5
CASSAGLANDETQYF
TGTGCCAGCAGCGCCGGACTAGCGAACGATGAGACCCAGTACTTC
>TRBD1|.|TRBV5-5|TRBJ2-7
CASSAGQGARREQYF
TGTGCCAGCAGCGCCGGACAGGGGGCTCGGAGGGAGCAGTACTTC
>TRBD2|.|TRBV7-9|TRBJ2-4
CASSLGRLAGGLTKNIQYF
TGTGCCAGCAGCTTAGGTCGGTTAGCGGGAGGCCTGACCAAAAACATTCAGTACTTC
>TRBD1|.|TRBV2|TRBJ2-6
CASKGQGAAGANVLTF
TGTGCCAGCAAAGGACAGGGGGCGGCTGGGGCCAACGTCCTGACTTTC
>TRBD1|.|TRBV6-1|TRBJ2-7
CASSARTGGSYEQYF
TGTGCCAGCAGTGCCCGGACAGGGGGGTCCTACGAGCAGTACTTC